Below are 6 T cell receptor beta chains sequenced from a single sample in a study of blood T cell repertoires in COVID-19. Data came from immunoSEQ multiplex PCR; TCRdb stores just in-frame clones and leaves some out. The sample yields approximately 300,000 clones, 85% seen once. The sequenced material came from PBMCs or T cells enriched from blood (not recorded which). The origin of the receptors is a woman under 40 who had been exposed to COVID-19.

Only one count was recorded for this clone. One junction end does not reproduce the germline sequence, and a read error may be involved. This chain uses TRBV7-7 with TRBJ2-4; TRBD1 matches at 9 bases. CDR1 is SSHAT, CDR2 FNYEAQ, per germline (reference sequence). The CDR3 runs 16 residues. CDR3 sequence: CASSLHPGQGKNIQYF. CDR3 DNA: TGTGCTAGCAGCCTACACCCGGGACAGGGAAAAAACATTCAGTACTTC.

This chain uses TRBV29-1 with TRBJ1-4; 7 bases match TRBD1. Per germline, CDR1 SQVTM and CDR2 ANQGSEA. The ends lost 0 bases at V and 7 bases at J; junction bases unmatched: 8. The CDR3 contains 15 residues. The CDR3 coding sequence is TGCAGCGTTGAAGATCGGAGGCAGGGGGGTGAAAAACTGTTTTTT. This gives the protein CSVEDRRQGGEKLFF.

This sequence joins TRBV27 and TRBJ1-5, with 7 bases aligning to TRBD1. Germline CDR1 MNHEY, CDR2 SMNVEV (reference sequence). V shed 9 bases and J 0 bases; nucleotides not matched to a gene: 2. The CDR3 runs to 13 residues. CDR3 DNA sequence: TGTGCCAGAGGGGGCTATAGCAATCAGCCCCAGCATTTT. Translating it yields CARGGYSNQPQHF.

This clone was counted once. The chain uses TRBV7-2 and TRBJ1-2, with D possibly TRBD1 on 5 matching bases. V was pared by 5 bases and J by 5 bases, with 9 bases between. The CDR3 contains 12 residues. Per germline, CDR1 SGHTA and CDR2 FQGNSA. The CDR3 DNA sequence: TGTGCCAGCAGCGTGACAGCTTATGGCTACACCTTC. Translated, it gives CASSVTAYGYTF. The full variable domain, with the rest looked up from reference TRBV7-2 and TRBJ1-2, is GAGVSQSPSNKVTEKGKDVELRCDPISGHTALYWYRQSLGQGLEFLIYFQGNSAPDKSGLPSDRFSAERTGGSVSTLTIQRTQQEDSAVYLCASSVTAYGYTFGSGTRLTVV.

The CDR3 is CASSLNGGRTNSPLHF. Here the CDR3 DNA reads TGTGCCAGCAGCTTAAATGGAGGACGGACCAATTCACCCCTCCACTTT. The genes are TRBV7-3 and TRBJ1-6; no clear D gene. The V end lost 1 base, the J end lost 7 bases, and 14 bases lay between the germline ends. The CDR3 runs to 16 residues. CDR1 is SGHTA, CDR2 FQGTGA, per germline.

The chain uses TRBV9 and TRBJ2-7; D is perhaps TRBD1 (8 bases). CDR3 length: 16 amino acids. CDR1 and CDR2 (germline): SGDLS, YYNGEE. V was cut by 3 bases and J by 3 bases, with 19 bases left in between. The CDR3 DNA is TGTGCCAGCAGCGCTCCAGGGGGCGCGGGGGTCTACGAGCAGTACTTC. Encoded protein: CASSAPGGAGVYEQYF.